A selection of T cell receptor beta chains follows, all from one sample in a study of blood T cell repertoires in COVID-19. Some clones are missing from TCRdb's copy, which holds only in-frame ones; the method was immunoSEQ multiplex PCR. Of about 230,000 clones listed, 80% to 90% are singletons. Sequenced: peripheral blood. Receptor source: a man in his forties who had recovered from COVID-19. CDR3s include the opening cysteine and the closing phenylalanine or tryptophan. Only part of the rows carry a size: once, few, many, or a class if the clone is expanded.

CASSEEIDQPQHF,few,TRBV2,TRBJ1-5
CASSLERGDVGDTQYF,NA,TRBV5-1,TRBJ2-3
CSVEGAGRPEQYF,NA,TRBV29-1,TRBJ2-7
CASSKRKGQGYEQYF,NA,TRBV21-1,TRBJ2-7
CASMDTPSGANVLTF,NA,TRBV19,TRBJ2-6
CASSQAPRQGAIPSYEQYF,NA,TRBV3-1/TRBV3-2,TRBJ2-7
CASRGTGERDGYTF,NA,TRBV19,TRBJ1-2
CASSQNLGGVGNYGYTF,NA,TRBV3-1/TRBV3-2,TRBJ1-2
CASSTLAASSYNEQFF,NA,TRBV6-2/TRBV6-3,TRBJ2-1
CASRMGGGTYNEQFF,NA,TRBV11-2,TRBJ2-1
CASRLTGTSGNTIYF,NA,TRBV6-5,TRBJ1-3
CASSFLAVYNEQFF,NA,TRBV7-2,TRBJ2-1
CASSHWTSGSSYEQYF,NA,TRBV5-4,TRBJ2-7
CASSLPGGITGYTF,NA,TRBV3-1/TRBV3-2,TRBJ1-2
CASSPQTGMDYGYTF,few,TRBV18,TRBJ1-2
CASSQDMAAGLAKNIQYF,NA,TRBV3-1/TRBV3-2,TRBJ2-4
CATSDSSGGAWGTDTQYF,NA,TRBV24-1,TRBJ2-3
CAWSEFPNGSPLHF,NA,TRBV30,TRBJ1-6
CASSQQGAGDEQYF,NA,TRBV5-8,TRBJ2-7
CASSGGTEAFF,NA,TRBV2,TRBJ1-1
CASSSNTDTQYF,once,TRBV12-3/TRBV12-4,TRBJ2-3
CASSVGGSYGYTF,NA,TRBV9,TRBJ1-2
CASSLGGFTDTQYF,NA,TRBV7-2,TRBJ2-3
CASSSSVGTGGGYTF,NA,TRBV6-6,TRBJ1-2
CASSLGDSTFQETQYF,NA,TRBV7-8,TRBJ2-5
CARPGQGATYNEQFF,once,TRBV6-5,TRBJ2-1
CASLQHLSNEKLFF,once,TRBV6-5,TRBJ1-4
CASSLSSPTAAETQYF,NA,TRBV11-2,TRBJ2-5
CASSSGRGAYEQYF,NA,TRBV19,TRBJ2-7
CATSSAREANVLTF,few,TRBV15,TRBJ2-6
CTAGGHTGELFF,once,TRBV29-1,TRBJ2-2
CATGLAGTDTQYF,NA,TRBV7-9,TRBJ2-3
CASSAGTSGAVDTQYF,once,TRBV4-3,TRBJ2-3
CASSLLSSAITDTQYF,NA,TRBV7-9,TRBJ2-3
CAWSPGTVNTEAFF,NA,TRBV30,TRBJ1-1
CSVLSFEQYF,NA,TRBV29-1,TRBJ2-7
CASSPLAGTYNEQFF,NA,TRBV5-1,TRBJ2-1
CASSPGQRYGYTF,NA,TRBV6-2/TRBV6-3,TRBJ1-2
CASSYLEGQGDGYTF,NA,TRBV6-5,TRBJ1-2
CATNPGGSYGYTF,NA,TRBV6-5,TRBJ1-2
CASSLSWAHEAFF,NA,TRBV27,TRBJ1-1
CASGAVSYEQYF,NA,TRBV12-3/TRBV12-4,TRBJ2-7
CASSLPQGENTEAFF,NA,TRBV5-4,TRBJ1-1
CASRDSGGPSTDTQYF,few,TRBV6-6,TRBJ2-3
CSVERPGSGELFF,once,TRBV29-1,TRBJ2-2
CAASGTGGLEQYF,NA,TRBV6-5,TRBJ2-7
CASSLGGQETQYF,NA,TRBV5-4,TRBJ2-5
CASSPRGNTGELFF,NA,TRBV9,TRBJ2-2
CASSRQGEYSNQPQHF,NA,TRBV6-2/TRBV6-3,TRBJ1-5
CASSDNGTSESTGELFF,NA,TRBV6-4,TRBJ2-2
CASSFLGPGELFF,once,TRBV11-3,TRBJ2-2
CASSPQIPRGNEQFF,NA,TRBV18,TRBJ2-1
CASRPEGGGYTF,few,TRBV6-6,TRBJ1-2